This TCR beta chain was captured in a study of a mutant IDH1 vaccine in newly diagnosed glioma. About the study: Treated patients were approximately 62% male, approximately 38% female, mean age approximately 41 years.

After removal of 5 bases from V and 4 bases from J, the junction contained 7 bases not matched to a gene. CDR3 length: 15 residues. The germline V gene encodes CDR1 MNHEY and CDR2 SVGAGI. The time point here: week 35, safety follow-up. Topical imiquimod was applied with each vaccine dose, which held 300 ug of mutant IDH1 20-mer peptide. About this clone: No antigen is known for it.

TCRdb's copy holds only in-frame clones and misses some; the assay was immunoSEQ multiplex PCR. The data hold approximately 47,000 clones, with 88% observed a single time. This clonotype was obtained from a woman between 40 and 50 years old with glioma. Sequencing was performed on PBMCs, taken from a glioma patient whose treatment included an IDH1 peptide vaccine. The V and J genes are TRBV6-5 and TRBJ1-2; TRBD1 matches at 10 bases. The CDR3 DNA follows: TGTGCCAGCAGTGCGCCGGGACAGGGGTCCTATGGCTACACCTTC. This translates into CASSAPGQGSYGYTF.